One sample yielded the 30 T cell receptor beta chains listed below, sequenced in a study of identical twins. TCRdb independently ran MiXCR on the 5' RACE reads; one entry per CDR3 protein. The data hold roughly 230,000 distinct CDR3 sequences, with about 8.5% observed a single time. The same data also contributed to another study, on yellow fever vaccine responses in identical twins.

The material sequenced was CD8+ T cells sorted from blood. The receptors come from a woman under 30 in good health.

This clonotype occurred a few times. The genes are TRBV10-3 and TRBJ2-7; 8 nucleotides align to TRBD1. V dropped 3 bases and J dropped 2; count of bases not matched to a gene: 6. There are 15 residues in the CDR3. From germline, CDR1 is ENHRY and CDR2 SYGVKD. In nucleotides, the CDR3 is TGTGCCATCAGTGACCCGGGACAGGTCGCCTACGAGCAGTACTTC. This sequence encodes CAISDPGQVAYEQYF.

The genes are TRBV29-1 and TRBJ2-2, with 10 bases that match TRBD2. The CDR3 consists of 14 residues. With V trimmed by 4 bases and J by 7 bases, 6 bases remained unmatched. Germline V lookup: CDR1 SQVTM, CDR2 ANQGSEA. CDR3 in amino acids: CSVVVSGRHGELFF. The CDR3, as DNA: TGCAGCGTTGTGGTTAGCGGGAGGCACGGGGAGCTGTTTTTT.

The table lists this clonotype with a few counts. The V call is TRBV20-1, the J call TRBJ2-7, with D possibly being TRBD2 (6 bases). V was cut by 4 bases and J by 5 bases, with 18 bases left in between. There are 14 residues in the CDR3. CDR1 is DFQATT, CDR2 SNEGSKA, per germline (reference sequence). CDR3 loop: CSATREADWDEQYF. The DNA of the CDR3 is TGCAGTGCTACGCGGGAAGCCGACTGGGACGAGCAGTACTTC.

Only a few counts were recorded for this clonotype. CDR3 DNA sequence: TGCGCCAGCAGCTTGGTCCCGGGCACGGCCGGAGATACGCAGTATTTT. Amino acid sequence: CASSLVPGTAGDTQYF. The chain recombines TRBV5-1 with TRBJ2-3, with D uncertain. The germline V gene encodes CDR1 SGHRS and CDR2 YFSETQ. The CDR3 covers 16 residues. Trimming left V 0 bases short and J 5 bases short, with 16 bases between.

This clonotype was seen more than once but under ten times. The J gene is TRBJ2-3, the V gene TRBV6-2 or TRBV6-3; the D gene could be TRBD1 or TRBD2 (5 bases each). Per germline, CDR1 MNHEY and CDR2 SVGEGT. With 4 bases removed from V and 8 bases from J, the gap between germline ends came to 22 bases. The CDR3 has 16 residues. CDR3 DNA sequence: TGTGCCAGCAGTTCCAAGATACAGGCCGTGAGGGGTACGCAGTATTTT. Residues: CASSSKIQAVRGTQYF.

The chain uses TRBV6-5 and TRBJ2-3; the match to TRBD1 covers 7 bases. This CDR3 has 15 amino acids. Germline V CDR1 and CDR2: MNHEY, SVGAGI. With 0 bases clipped from V and 2 bases from J, the junction kept 2 bases outside the gene matches. CDR3 in DNA: TGTGCCAGCAGTTACTCGGGACAGCTCACAGATACGCAGTATTTT. It specifies CASSYSGQLTDTQYF.

This clonotype has a handful of counts. This sequence joins TRBV4-2 and TRBJ1-1; D remains unclear. CDR3 length equals 14 residues. Trimming pared 0 bases from V and 7 bases from J, leaving 12 bases between. CDR1 and CDR2 from the germline V gene are LGHNA and YNFKEQ. The CDR3 DNA follows: TGTGCCAGCAGCCAAGATTCGGTGCAGGATGAAGCTTTCTTT. This sequence encodes CASSQDSVQDEAFF.

This clonotype was counted between two and nine times. The chain couples TRBV11-1 to TRBJ2-7; 7 bases are shared with TRBD1. In germline, CDR1 is SGHAT, CDR2 FQDESV (reference sequence). V shed 5 bases, J shed 0 bases, and the junction held 7 bases outside the gene matches. This CDR3 is 15 amino acids long. CDR3 coding DNA: TGTGCCAGCAGCCCGTGGGACAGTAGCTCCTACGAGCAGTACTTC. Encoded protein: CASSPWDSSSYEQYF.

This clonotype was counted many times. V is TRBV7-9 and J is TRBJ2-7, with TRBD1 matching over 7 bases. The trim removed 5 bases at V and 1 base at J, leaving 2 bases unmatched. There are 13 residues in the CDR3. Germline CDR1 SEHNR, CDR2 FQNEAQ (reference sequence). The CDR3 loop is CASSPTGSYEQYF. The CDR3 DNA is TGTGCCAGCAGCCCGACAGGGTCCTACGAGCAGTACTTC.

This clonotype was observed a few times. The chain carries TRBV6-1 and TRBJ2-7; D gene unclear. CDR3 size: 13 residues. The V end lost 6 bases, the J end lost 5 bases, and 14 bases lay between the germline ends. CDR1 is MNHNS, CDR2 SASEGT, per germline. The CDR3 protein is CASSALGFHEQYF. The CDR3 bases are TGTGCCAGCAGCGCGTTGGGGTTCCACGAGCAGTACTTC.

The chain couples TRBV6-4 to TRBJ2-1; tentative D call: TRBD1 (6 bases). V lost 4 bases and J 7 bases, leaving 20 bases between the germline ends. This CDR3 has 16 residues. CDR1 and CDR2 from the germline V gene are MRHNA and SNTAGT. The CDR3 sequence: CASSAATGTPTNEQFF. CDR3 bases: TGTGCCAGCAGTGCGGCCACCGGGACACCCACTAATGAGCAGTTCTTC.

This clonotype was recorded many times. Here the CDR3 reads CAITQTVTNEQFF. The CDR3 nucleotides are TGTGCCATCACCCAGACAGTGACTAATGAGCAGTTCTTC. The chain joins TRBV10-3 to TRBJ2-1; the D gene is possibly TRBD1 (5 bases). V shed 7 bases and J shed 7 bases, with 14 bases lying between them. This CDR3 is built from 13 residues. Germline assignment: CDR1 ENHRY and CDR2 SYGVKD.

The rearrangement joins TRBV6-1 to TRBJ2-7; TRBD2 aligns across 7 bases. The CDR3 runs 16 residues. After removal of 6 bases from V and 0 bases from J, the junction contained 11 bases not matched to a gene. The germline gives CDR1 MNHNS, CDR2 SASEGT. The CDR3 protein is CASSDTIAGLSYEQYF. The CDR3, as DNA: TGTGCCAGCAGCGACACAATAGCGGGCCTCTCCTACGAGCAGTACTTC.

In its sample, this clonotype was seen a few times. The CDR3 coding sequence is TGTGCCAGCAGCTTGGGGACTAGCGGGAGGACCCGGCAAGAGACCCAGTACTTC. This translates into CASSLGTSGRTRQETQYF. The J gene is TRBJ2-5, the V gene TRBV11-1; 15 nucleotides line up with TRBD2. CDR1 SGHAT and CDR2 FQDESV come from the germline V gene (reference sequence). This CDR3 spans 18 amino acids. V shed 3 bases, J shed 2 bases, and the junction held 7 bases outside the gene matches.

This clonotype was seen only a few times. V is TRBV27 and J is TRBJ1-1; D is perhaps TRBD1 (5 bases). Germline loops: CDR1 MNHEY, CDR2 SMNVEV (reference sequence). The CDR3 contains 16 residues. With 4 bases removed from V and 1 base from J, the gap between germline ends came to 16 bases. CDR3 in amino acids: CASSSLQGAPNTEAFF. The CDR3 DNA follows: TGTGCCAGCAGTTCACTTCAGGGTGCCCCGAACACTGAAGCTTTCTTT.

The V call is TRBV27, the J call TRBJ2-2; no clear D. Trimming stripped 5 bases from V and 0 bases from J, with 22 bases between. The CDR3 has 19 residues. CDR1 and CDR2 from the germline V gene are MNHEY and SMNVEV (reference sequence). CDR3 bases: TGTGCCAGCAGTACCCATTACCTTGGTCGGCCCGCGAACACCGGGGAGCTGTTTTTT. Translated: CASSTHYLGRPANTGELFF.

The rearrangement uses TRBV7-9 and TRBJ2-7; D ambiguous. CDR3 size: 12 residues. Germline CDR1 reads SEHNR; CDR2 reads FQNEAQ (reference sequence). V lost 4 bases, J lost 3 bases, and 7 bases lay in between. The CDR3 coding sequence is TGTGCCAGCAGCTCTTCACTCTACGAGCAGTACTTC. It yields the protein CASSSSLYEQYF.

Ten or more counts support this clonotype. The chain employs TRBV7-2 and TRBJ2-1; TRBD1 matches at 9 bases. V gave up 3 bases and J gave up 6 bases; unmatched junction bases: 6. Germline CDR1 is SGHTA and CDR2 is FQGNSA. The CDR3 consists of 15 residues. In nucleotides, the CDR3 is TGTGCCAGCAGCTTGGGACAGGGTATCAGCAATGAGCAGTTCTTC. Residues: CASSLGQGISNEQFF. Drawing the rest from reference TRBV7-2 and TRBJ2-1, the complete variable domain is GAGVSQSPSNKVTEKGKDVELRCDPISGHTALYWYRQSLGQGLEFLIYFQGNSAPDKSGLPSDRFSAERTGGSVSTLTIQRTQQEDSAVYLCASSLGQGISNEQFFGPGTRLTVL.

This sequence joins TRBV20-1 and TRBJ2-7; 9 positions agree with TRBD2. Germline loops: CDR1 DFQATT, CDR2 SNEGSKA (reference sequence). After removal of 0 bases from V and 2 bases from J, the junction contained 11 bases not matched to a gene. The CDR3 loop spans 17 amino acids. Written as DNA, the CDR3 is TGCAGTGCTAGAGATCCCCGACTAGCGGAGGGTCCCTACGAGCAGTACTTC. Its protein is CSARDPRLAEGPYEQYF.

This clonotype turned up a few times. The chain combines TRBV2 with TRBJ2-3, with D possibly TRBD1 on 5 matching bases. The V and J ends lost 8 bases and 0 bases respectively, with 18 bases between them. This CDR3 is built from 16 residues. Germline loops: CDR1 SNHLY, CDR2 FYNNEI. DNA of the CDR3: TGTGCCAGCGCCTCCCCCCAAGGGGTAAGCACAGATACGCAGTATTTT. This gives the protein CASASPQGVSTDTQYF.

This clonotype was counted at least ten times. The CDR3 region is CASSGNYGYTF. Written as DNA, the CDR3 is TGTGCCAGCAGTGGGAACTATGGCTACACCTTC. The rearrangement uses TRBV12-3 or TRBV12-4 and TRBJ1-2, with no clear D. The CDR3 covers 11 residues. The germline V and J ends were trimmed by 5 bases and 2 bases, with 3 bases remaining between them.

Points on this clonotype: This may come from a read error, since a much larger clone is one base off. The CDR3 reads CATNDVRSDRANTGELFF. The CDR3 coding sequence is TGTGCCACCAATGACGTCCGATCCGACAGGGCGAACACCGGGGAGCTGTTTTTT. The V and J genes are TRBV24-1 and TRBJ2-2; 7 nucleotides align to TRBD1. The trim removed 8 bases at V and 0 bases at J, leaving 14 bases unmatched. Germline lookup yields CDR1 KGHDR and CDR2 SFDVKD. This CDR3 is built from 18 residues.

This clonotype occurred a few times. The CDR3 loop reads CASSIVGVGGYSNQPQHF. CDR3 sequence (DNA): TGTGCCAGTAGTATAGTGGGGGTAGGGGGTTATAGCAATCAGCCCCAGCATTTT. The chain links TRBV19 to TRBJ1-5; D is possibly TRBD1 (6 bases). The CDR3 is 18 amino acids. Germline lookup yields CDR1 LNHDA and CDR2 SQIVND (reference sequence). Trimming stripped 1 base from V and 0 bases from J, with 16 bases between.

CDR3 coding DNA: TGTGCCAGCACCGAGACAACAGGGCACCTTTACAATGAGCAGTTCTTC. Protein: CASTETTGHLYNEQFF. The chain carries TRBV6-2 or TRBV6-3 and TRBJ2-1, with a weak D call TRBD1 (6 bases). There are 16 residues in the CDR3. The ends were cut back, 7 bases at V and 4 bases at J, with 20 bases in the middle. The V gene's germline CDR1 is MNHEY and CDR2 SVGEGT.

This clonotype was seen repeatedly, ten times or more. The chain carries TRBV27 and TRBJ2-5; 8 bases agree with TRBD2. The germline gives CDR1 MNHEY, CDR2 SMNVEV (reference sequence). V lost 3 bases, J lost 5 bases, and 5 bases stayed unmatched. CDR3 size: 14 residues. In nucleotides, the CDR3 is TGTGCCAGCAGTTTCACGGGAGGGATGGAGACCCAGTACTTC. Translating gives CASSFTGGMETQYF.

This clonotype was detected only a few times. The rearrangement joins TRBV6-5 to TRBJ2-3; 11 bases are shared with TRBD1. Germline V lookup: CDR1 MNHEY, CDR2 SVGAGI. The CDR3 has 15 residues. J lost 4 bases, V lost 2 bases, and 2 bases had no gene match. The CDR3 sequence is CASSYTDRGPDTQYF. CDR3 DNA: TGTGCCAGCAGTTACACGGACAGGGGGCCAGATACGCAGTATTTT.

The rearrangement links TRBV28 to TRBJ2-7; 7 bases fit TRBD1. Per the germline V gene, CDR1 is MDHEN and CDR2 is SYDVKM. J lost 4 bases, V lost 5 bases, and 14 bases had no gene match. This CDR3 is built from 16 residues. The CDR3 DNA sequence: TGTGCCAGCAGTCTATTCGGGGACAGTCTAGATTACGAGCAGTACTTC. As protein: CASSLFGDSLDYEQYF.

This chain joins TRBV11-2 and TRBJ2-1; TRBD2 agrees at 7 bases. The CDR3 is made up of 12 amino acids. Germline trimming cut 5 bases from V and 9 bases from J; bases unmatched to any gene: 4. The germline V gene has CDR1 SGHAT and CDR2 FQNNGV. CDR3 DNA: TGTGCCAGCAGCATAAGCGGGGTTGAGCAGTTCTTC. Residues: CASSISGVEQFF. The full variable domain, rest sourced from reference TRBV11-2 and TRBJ2-1, is EAGVAQSPRYKIIEKRQSVAFWCNPISGHATLYWYQQILGQGPKLLIQFQNNGVVDDSQLPKDRFSAERLKGVDSTLKIQPAKLEDSAVYLCASSISGVEQFFGPGTRLTVL.

In this sample, this clonotype turned up a few times. The rearrangement joins TRBV10-2 to TRBJ2-3; 8 nucleotides line up with TRBD1. There are 15 residues in the CDR3. Germline assignment: CDR1 WSHSY and CDR2 SAAADI. V was clipped by 1 base and J by 2 bases; unmatched bases: 2. The CDR3 coding sequence is TGCGCCAGCAGTGAGTTGGGACAGGACACAGATACGCAGTATTTT. Its protein product is CASSELGQDTDTQYF.

Ten or more counts support this clonotype. The V call is TRBV7-9, the J call TRBJ2-7; TRBD1 might be the D (5 bases). Looked up from germline, CDR1 is SEHNR and CDR2 is FQNEAQ (reference sequence). This CDR3 has 13 residues. Trimming cost V 10 bases and J 0 bases, with 13 bases left between them. CDR3 nucleotides: TGTGCCACCTTAGACAGCAACTCCTACGAGCAGTACTTC. Protein product: CATLDSNSYEQYF.